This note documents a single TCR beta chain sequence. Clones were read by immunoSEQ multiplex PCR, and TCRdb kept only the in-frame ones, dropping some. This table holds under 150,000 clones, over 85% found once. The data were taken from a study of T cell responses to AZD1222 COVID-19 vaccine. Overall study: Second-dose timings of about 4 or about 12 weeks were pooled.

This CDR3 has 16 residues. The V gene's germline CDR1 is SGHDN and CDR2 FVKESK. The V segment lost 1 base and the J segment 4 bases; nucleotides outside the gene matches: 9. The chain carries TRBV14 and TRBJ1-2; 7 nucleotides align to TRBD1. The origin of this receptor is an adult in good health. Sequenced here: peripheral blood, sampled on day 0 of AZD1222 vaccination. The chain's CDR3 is CASSQVSKGAAYGYTF. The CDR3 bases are TGTGCCAGCAGCCAAGTCAGCAAGGGGGCTGCCTATGGCTACACCTTC.